Below are 29 T cell receptor beta chains sequenced from a single sample in a study of blood T cell repertoires in COVID-19. The data were produced by immunoSEQ multiplex PCR, yet TCRdb's version contains in-frame clones alone and is incomplete. The data contain over 450,000 clones, roughly 89% of them seen just once; the ten biggest clones take up about 8%. Source material: peripheral blood. The receptor source for this set is a woman aged 45-65 years with COVID-19, enrolled during active disease.

This clone was picked up one time. The chain uses TRBV6-5 and TRBJ1-1; the match to TRBD1 covers 7 bases. There are 14 residues in the CDR3. The V and J ends lost 6 bases and 1 base, in that order; junction bases with no gene match: 5. CDR1 is MNHEY, CDR2 SVGAGI, per germline. In DNA form, the CDR3 reads TGTGCCAGCAGACAGAGACAGGGGAACACTGAAGCTTTCTTT. It translates to CASRQRQGNTEAFF.

V is TRBV19 and J is TRBJ1-1; 9 nucleotides align to TRBD1. The CDR3 is 14 residues long. Looked up from germline, CDR1 is LNHDA and CDR2 is SQIVND (reference sequence). The junction had 5 bases not matched to a gene; V was cut back by 5 bases and J by 4 bases. CDR3 sequence: CASSGTGQTTEAFF. The CDR3 DNA sequence: TGTGCCAGTAGTGGGACAGGGCAGACCACTGAAGCTTTCTTT.

CDR3 sequence: CASSDGQGPYEQYF. The CDR3 DNA reads TGCGCCAGCAGTGACGGACAGGGCCCCTACGAGCAGTACTTC. The V call is TRBV10-1, the J call TRBJ2-7; 8 bases match TRBD1. The CDR3 has 14 residues. The V segment lost 3 bases and the J segment 2 bases; nucleotides outside the gene matches: 3. In germline, CDR1 is WNHNN, CDR2 SYGVQD (reference sequence).

The chain links TRBV27 to TRBJ1-2, with 10 bases fitting TRBD1. J gave up 4 bases and V 4 bases, and 9 bases lay outside the gene matches. CDR3 length equals 16 residues. The germline gives CDR1 MNHEY, CDR2 SMNVEV (reference sequence). CDR3 residues: CASSSPQTGGFYGYTF. CDR3 coding DNA: TGTGCCAGCAGTTCCCCACAGACAGGGGGCTTCTATGGCTACACCTTC.

This rearrangement joins TRBV24-1 to TRBJ1-1, with D uncertain. Trimming removed 0 bases at V and 11 bases at J, with 6 bases between. CDR1 is KGHDR and CDR2 is SFDVKD in the germline V gene. The length of the CDR3 is 11 residues. The CDR3 DNA sequence: TGTGCCACCAGTGATTTGCACAAGGCTTTCTTT. This gives the protein CATSDLHKAFF.

V is TRBV30 and J is TRBJ1-6; D is perhaps TRBD1 (6 bases). CDR3 length: 14 residues. Germline assignment: CDR1 GTSNPN and CDR2 SVGIG (reference sequence). V shed 0 bases and J shed 6 bases, with 9 bases lying between them. CDR3 nucleotides: TGTGCCTGGAGTGTAAGAGGGGGTAATTCACCCCTCCACTTT. Encoded protein: CAWSVRGGNSPLHF.

This rearrangement joins TRBV4-1 to TRBJ1-4; D is unresolved. The CDR3 has 15 amino acids. Trimming cost V 2 bases and J 0 bases, with 7 bases left between them. Per the germline V gene, CDR1 is MGHRA and CDR2 is YSYEKL. CDR3 loop: CASSQPSATNEKLFF. The DNA of the CDR3 is TGCGCCAGCAGCCAACCTTCAGCAACTAATGAAAAACTGTTTTTT.

The CDR3 sequence: CASSFSTAAEAFF. The CDR3 DNA follows: TGTGCCAGCAGTTTCTCGACAGCAGCTGAAGCTTTCTTT. The V call is TRBV28, the J call TRBJ1-1; the D gene is possibly TRBD1 (5 bases). Germline V gene lookup returns CDR1 MDHEN and CDR2 SYDVKM. The CDR3 contains 13 residues. The ends were cut back, 3 bases at V and 6 bases at J, with 11 bases in the middle.

This clone has a single count. The chain couples TRBV6-5 to TRBJ1-1; D possibly corresponds to TRBD1 (5 bases). This CDR3 region has 13 residues. Germline values: CDR1 MNHEY, CDR2 SVGAGI. Trimming took off 5 bases at V and 1 base at J, with 8 bases between the two ends. CDR3 in DNA: TGTGCCAGCAGTCAGGGATGGAACACTGAAGCTTTCTTT. It codes for CASSQGWNTEAFF.

The chain joins TRBV6-1 to TRBJ1-1; 7 bases line up with TRBD1. V was clipped by 1 base and J by 3 bases; unmatched bases: 11. This CDR3 region has 17 residues. In germline, CDR1 is MNHNS, CDR2 SASEGT. The CDR3 spells CASSEVEIIDRDTEAFF. For the CDR3, the DNA is TGTGCCAGCAGTGAAGTAGAAATCATAGACAGGGACACTGAAGCTTTCTTT.

The chain is built from TRBV2 and TRBJ2-1; possible D gene TRBD2, 6 bases. There are 13 residues in the CDR3. V shed 2 bases and J shed 9 bases, with 11 bases lying between them. Germline V gene sequence: CDR1 SNHLY, CDR2 FYNNEI. The CDR3, as DNA: TGTGCCAGCAGTGAACGTACGGGACTTGAGCAGTTCTTC. Protein sequence: CASSERTGLEQFF.

The V gene is TRBV14, the J gene TRBJ1-6, with a tentative D call TRBD1 (5 bases). Trimming took off 8 bases at V and 6 bases at J, with 11 bases between the two ends. The CDR3 has 13 residues. Germline V gene sequence: CDR1 SGHDN, CDR2 FVKESK. The CDR3 loop reads CASRTQGNSPLHF. The CDR3 region has the DNA TGTGCCAGCCGGACCCAGGGTAATTCACCCCTCCACTTT.

The V call is TRBV6-5, the J call TRBJ2-5; maybe TRBD2 (6 bases). Germline CDR1 and CDR2: MNHEY and SVGAGI. CDR3 length: 12 amino acids. Trimming took 7 bases from V and 2 from J, leaving 8 bases between them. CDR3 amino acids: CASTGVQETQYF. In nucleotides, the CDR3 is TGTGCCAGCACGGGGGTACAAGAGACCCAGTACTTC.

The chain is built from TRBV19 and TRBJ2-3, with D possibly TRBD1 on 6 matching bases. Germline CDR1 reads LNHDA; CDR2 reads SQIVND (reference sequence). The ends were cut back, 3 bases at V and 7 bases at J, with 14 bases in the middle. CDR3 length equals 14 residues. CDR3 region: CASSMVPGDNTQYF. CDR3 bases: TGTGCCAGTAGTATGGTTCCTGGGGACAATACGCAGTATTTT.

The rearrangement links TRBV5-1 to TRBJ2-7; TRBD2 aligns across 11 bases. The CDR3 covers 16 residues. V was pared by 4 bases and J by 0 bases, with 6 bases of the junction left unmatched. The germline V gene encodes CDR1 SGHRS and CDR2 YFSETQ. The CDR3 nucleotides are TGCGCCAGCAGCCTACCTGGGACTAGCGGCTCCTACGAGCAGTACTTC. Protein product: CASSLPGTSGSYEQYF.

V is TRBV6-5 and J is TRBJ1-1; 7 bases are shared with TRBD1. V shed 0 bases and J 0 bases; nucleotides not matched to a gene: 4. Germline values: CDR1 MNHEY, CDR2 SVGAGI. This CDR3 region has 16 residues. The CDR3 is CASSYSRTGLNTEAFF. The DNA for the CDR3 is TGTGCCAGCAGTTACTCGAGGACAGGATTGAACACTGAAGCTTTCTTT.

The chain joins TRBV5-1 to TRBJ1-2, with 9 nucleotides matching TRBD1. V shed 4 bases and J 8 bases; nucleotides not matched to a gene: 9. Germline V gene data show CDR1 as SGHRS and CDR2 as YFSETQ. The CDR3 contains 14 residues. The CDR3 DNA follows: TGCGCCAGCAGCCCTGACAGGGGGGTAGAAGGCTACACCTTC. Amino acid sequence: CASSPDRGVEGYTF.

V gene TRBV9 combines with J gene TRBJ2-3; D is perhaps TRBD2 (7 bases). The CDR3 is made up of 15 amino acids. Per germline, CDR1 SGDLS and CDR2 YYNGEE. V gave up 1 base and J gave up 5 bases, with 14 bases separating them. The chain's CDR3 is CASSVRGGAIDTQYF. The CDR3 DNA sequence: TGTGCCAGCAGCGTACGTGGGGGGGCCATAGATACGCAGTATTTT.

J is TRBJ1-2 and V is TRBV6-5, with D perhaps TRBD1 (5 bases). Germline loops: CDR1 MNHEY, CDR2 SVGAGI. V was shortened by 1 base and J by 2 bases, with 8 bases between the two germline ends. This CDR3 contains 14 residues. The CDR3 loop is CASSYFTGNYGYTF. CDR3 nucleotides: TGTGCCAGCAGTTACTTTACAGGAAACTATGGCTACACCTTC.

The rearrangement joins TRBV7-9 to TRBJ1-2, with 9 positions matching TRBD1. The V and J ends lost 5 bases and 4 bases, in that order; junction bases with no gene match: 14. CDR1 is SEHNR and CDR2 is FQNEAQ in the germline V gene (reference sequence). This CDR3 spans 17 amino acids. The CDR3 protein is CASSKSPGQGKPYGYTF. The CDR3 nucleotides are TGTGCCAGCAGCAAGAGTCCGGGACAGGGAAAGCCCTATGGCTACACCTTC.

The chain links TRBV18 to TRBJ2-7; 7 nucleotides match TRBD1. This CDR3 spans 13 amino acids. Trimming cost V 1 base and J 7 bases; bases outside gene matches: 4. Germline V lookup: CDR1 KGHSH, CDR2 LQKENI. CDR3 sequence (DNA): TGTGCCAGCTCACCACAGGGGGCAAGGGAGCAGTACTTC. This encodes CASSPQGAREQYF.

The chain has TRBV19 and TRBJ2-3; D gene unclear. V was clipped by 1 base and J by 1 base, with 15 bases between them. Germline values: CDR1 LNHDA, CDR2 SQIVND (reference sequence). The CDR3 is made up of 17 amino acids. The CDR3 DNA follows: TGTGCCAGTAGTATAGTGGGCCAGAATGCTGGCACAGATACGCAGTATTTT. Protein: CASSIVGQNAGTDTQYF.

This rearrangement joins TRBV15 to TRBJ1-5; D is unclear. CDR1 is LNHNV, CDR2 YYDKDF, per germline (reference sequence). V gave up 0 bases and J gave up 0 bases, with 6 bases separating them. The CDR3 loop spans 15 amino acids. CDR3: CATSRDLVSNQPQHF. The CDR3 nucleotides are TGTGCCACCAGCAGAGATCTTGTTAGCAATCAGCCCCAGCATTTT.

This chain uses TRBV27 with TRBJ1-2; 11 bases are shared with TRBD1. Per germline, CDR1 MNHEY and CDR2 SMNVEV (reference sequence). The CDR3 is made up of 17 amino acids. The J segment lost 5 bases and the V segment lost 3 bases, leaving 11 bases of the junction unmatched. The CDR3, as DNA: TGTGCCAGCAGTTTCTGGGGACAGGGGGGTATTCAATATGGCTACACCTTC. Its translation: CASSFWGQGGIQYGYTF.

The gene calls are TRBV18 and TRBJ2-1; D is ambiguous. This CDR3 is 15 amino acids long. CDR1 KGHSH and CDR2 LQKENI come from the germline V gene. V lost 2 bases, J lost 0 bases, and 8 bases lay in between. CDR3 amino acids: CASSPTQFSYNEQFF. The CDR3 DNA sequence: TGTGCCAGCTCACCAACACAGTTCTCCTACAATGAGCAGTTCTTC.

This rearrangement joins TRBV3-1 (or the pseudogene TRBV3-2) to TRBJ1-6; D is unclear. The length of the CDR3 is 15 residues. Germline CDR1 reads LGHDT; CDR2 reads YNNKEL (reference sequence). Trimming stripped 5 bases from V and 0 bases from J, with 8 bases between. The CDR3 DNA reads TGTGCCAGCAGCTTCGCCAGCTCCTATAATTCACCCCTCCACTTT. It yields the protein CASSFASSYNSPLHF.

This chain joins TRBV5-1 and TRBJ1-6; tentative D call: TRBD1 (5 bases). From germline, CDR1 is SGHRS and CDR2 YFSETQ. V dropped 2 bases and J dropped 6 bases, with 9 bases sitting between them. CDR3 size: 14 residues. CDR3 DNA sequence: TGCGCCAGCAGCTTTGACAGCGTTAATTCACCCCTCCACTTT. This translates into CASSFDSVNSPLHF.

The genes are TRBV6-5 and TRBJ2-3; tentative D call: TRBD1 (5 bases). The V and J ends lost 8 bases and 1 base respectively, with 10 bases between them. Germline V gene sequence: CDR1 MNHEY, CDR2 SVGAGI. This CDR3 has 13 residues. CDR3 region: CASSGPGTDTQYF. The DNA of the CDR3 is TGTGCCAGCTCAGGGCCGGGCACAGATACGCAGTATTTT.

The chain is built from TRBV2 and TRBJ2-1, with D perhaps TRBD2 (7 bases). Trimming stripped 2 bases from V and 5 bases from J, with 19 bases between. The length of the CDR3 is 17 residues. CDR1 is SNHLY, CDR2 FYNNEI, per germline. CDR3 DNA: TGTGCCAGCAGTGAATTCGCGGGGGCCAATCCTAACAATGAGCAGTTCTTC. This translates into CASSEFAGANPNNEQFF.